Detailed here is one T cell receptor (beta chain). Data came from immunoSEQ multiplex PCR; TCRdb stores just in-frame clones and leaves some out. Altogether nearly 1 million clones are present, about 80% being singletons, with the ten largest covering about 1.5%. The data are from a study of shared clonotypes between healthy human individuals. V dropped 4 bases and J dropped 0 bases, with 13 bases sitting between them. There are 16 residues in the CDR3. The germline V gene has CDR1 SGHTA and CDR2 FQGNSA. Sequencing was done on a sample of memory CD4+ T cells sorted from blood. Subset meaning: CD45RA-negative fraction. This receptor was identified in a man younger than 30 in good health. V is TRBV7-2 and J is TRBJ2-4; D is possibly TRBD2 (6 bases). The CDR3 spells CASSYGEETAKNIQYF. The CDR3 DNA is TGTGCCAGCAGCTACGGGGAGGAGACAGCCAAAAACATTCAGTACTTC. Complete variable domain (other parts from reference TRBV7-2 and TRBJ2-4): GAGVSQSPSNKVTEKGKDVELRCDPISGHTALYWYRQSLGQGLEFLIYFQGNSAPDKSGLPSDRFSAERTGGSVSTLTIQRTQQEDSAVYLCASSYGEETAKNIQYFGAGTRLSVL.